The 3 T cell receptor beta chains below all came from one sample that was sequenced in a study of blood T cell repertoires in COVID-19. The table came from immunoSEQ multiplex PCR; TCRdb's copy has only in-frame clones and leaves some out. Here the sample spans 85,000 to 100,000 clones, roughly 87% being singletons. The sample consisted of peripheral blood. The origin of the receptors is a man in his 60s with acute or convalescent COVID-19.

This sequence joins TRBV5-1 and TRBJ2-1; D call uncertain. This CDR3 is built from 11 residues. Trimming shortened V by 0 bases and J by 8 bases, and 3 bases separated the two germline ends. CDR1 and CDR2 (germline): SGHRS, YFSETQ. DNA for the CDR3: TGCGCCAGCAGCTTGGCGGATGAGCAGTTCTTC. Its translation is CASSLADEQFF.

The rearrangement links TRBV7-3 to TRBJ1-3; D not resolved. V was cut by 4 bases and J by 4 bases, with 8 bases left in between. Germline V CDR1 and CDR2: SGHTA, FQGTGA. The CDR3 has 13 residues. The CDR3: CASSSGQGNTIYF. In DNA, the CDR3 is TGTGCCAGCAGCTCAGGCCAAGGAAACACCATATATTTT.

This clone appeared once. J is TRBJ2-5 and V is TRBV6-5; TRBD2 agrees at 8 bases. V gave up 3 bases and J gave up 4 bases; unmatched junction bases: 10. The germline gives CDR1 MNHEY, CDR2 SVGAGI. CDR3 length: 16 residues. This CDR3 reads CASSYQRGSVGETQYF. CDR3 nucleotide sequence: TGTGCCAGCAGTTATCAGCGGGGGTCGGTTGGAGAGACCCAGTACTTC.